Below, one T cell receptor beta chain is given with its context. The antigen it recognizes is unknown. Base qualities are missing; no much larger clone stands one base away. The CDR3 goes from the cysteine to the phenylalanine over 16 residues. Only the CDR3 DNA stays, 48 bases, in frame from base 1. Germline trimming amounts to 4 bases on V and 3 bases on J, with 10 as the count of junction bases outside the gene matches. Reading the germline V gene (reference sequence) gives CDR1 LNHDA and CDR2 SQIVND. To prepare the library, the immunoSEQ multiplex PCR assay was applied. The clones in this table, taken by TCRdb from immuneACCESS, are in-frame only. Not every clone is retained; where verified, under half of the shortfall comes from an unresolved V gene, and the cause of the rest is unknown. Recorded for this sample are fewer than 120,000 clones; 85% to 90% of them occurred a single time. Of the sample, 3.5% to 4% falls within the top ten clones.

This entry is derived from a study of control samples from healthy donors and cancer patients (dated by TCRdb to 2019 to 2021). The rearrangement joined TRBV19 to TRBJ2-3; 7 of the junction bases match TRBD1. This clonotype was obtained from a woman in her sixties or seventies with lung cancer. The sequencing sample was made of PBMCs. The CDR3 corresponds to CASSKTGAWGTDTQYF. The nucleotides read TGTGCCAGTAGTAAAACAGGGGCGTGGGGGACAGATACGCAGTATTTT.